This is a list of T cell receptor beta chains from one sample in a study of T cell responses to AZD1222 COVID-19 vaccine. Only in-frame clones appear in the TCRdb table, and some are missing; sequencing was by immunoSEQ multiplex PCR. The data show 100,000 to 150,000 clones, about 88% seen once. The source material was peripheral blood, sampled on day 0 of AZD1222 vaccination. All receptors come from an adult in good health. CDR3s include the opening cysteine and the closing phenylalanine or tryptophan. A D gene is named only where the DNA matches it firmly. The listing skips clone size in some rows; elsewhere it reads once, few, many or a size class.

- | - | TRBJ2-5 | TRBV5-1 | TGCGCCAGCTCGCCCGCCGTAGAGACCCAGTACTTC | CASSPAVETQYF
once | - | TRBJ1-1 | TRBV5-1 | TGCGCCAGCAGCTTGGTGCCAGTGGCGGGCACTGAAGCTTTCTTT | CASSLVPVAGTEAFF
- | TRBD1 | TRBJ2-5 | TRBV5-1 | TGCGCCAGCAGCCATGTGACAGGGGAAGAGACCCAGTACTTC | CASSHVTGEETQYF
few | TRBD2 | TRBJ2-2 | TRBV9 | TGTGCCAGCAGCGTAGGCCCGGGAGGGGATTGGGACGGGGAGCTGTTTTTT | CASSVGPGGDWDGELFF
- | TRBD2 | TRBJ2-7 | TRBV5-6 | TGTGCCAGCAGCTTGGGACTAGCGGTGCCCCTTCGGGAGCAGTACTTC | CASSLGLAVPLREQYF
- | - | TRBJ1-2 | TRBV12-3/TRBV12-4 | TGTGCCAGCAGCCCCTTTAGGGGGGGTGGCTACACCTTC | CASSPFRGGGYTF
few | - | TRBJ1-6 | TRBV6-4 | TGTGCCAGCAGTGACTCAGTACAGGGAAGTTCACCCCTCCACTTT | CASSDSVQGSSPLHF
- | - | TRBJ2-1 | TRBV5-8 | TGTGCCAGCAGCCCTTACAATGAGCAGTTCTTC | CASSPYNEQFF
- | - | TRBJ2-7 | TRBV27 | TGTGCCAGCAGTTTATCCTCCGGGACTGCCTACGAGCAGTACTTC | CASSLSSGTAYEQYF
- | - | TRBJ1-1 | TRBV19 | TGTGCCAGTAGTATAGATCAACTCTTGGGGGCGAACACTGAAGCTTTCTTT | CASSIDQLLGANTEAFF
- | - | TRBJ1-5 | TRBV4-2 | TGTGCCAGCAGCCAAGGGGGGAATCAGCCCCAGCATTTT | CASSQGGNQPQHF
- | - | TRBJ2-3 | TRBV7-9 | TGTGCCAGCAGCCCCCCCAGCACAGATACGCAGTATTTT | CASSPPSTDTQYF
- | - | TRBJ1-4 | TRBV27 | TGTGCCAGCAGTGAAAGGACAGCCGCTAATGAAAAACTGTTTTTT | CASSERTAANEKLFF
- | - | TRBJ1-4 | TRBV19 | TGTGCCAGTAGTATAGGAGGGAGTTGGGCTAATGAAAAACTGTTTTTT | CASSIGGSWANEKLFF
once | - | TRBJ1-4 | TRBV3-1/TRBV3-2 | TGTGCCAGCAGCCAAGATTGGGCGGCTAATGAAAAACTGTTTTTT | CASSQDWAANEKLFF
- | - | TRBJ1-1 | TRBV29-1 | TGCAGCGTTGAGGTCAGTATGAACACTGAAGCTTTCTTT | CSVEVSMNTEAFF
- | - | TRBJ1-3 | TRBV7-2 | TGTGCCAGCAGCTCCCGGACGGTGTCTGGAAACACCATATATTTT | CASSSRTVSGNTIYF
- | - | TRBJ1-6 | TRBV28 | TGTGCCAGCAAGCCTGGCCAGTGGGACAAATATAATTCACCCCTCCACTTT | CASKPGQWDKYNSPLHF
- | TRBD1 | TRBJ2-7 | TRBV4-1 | TGCGCCGGCAGCCCGACAGGGGTCTACGAGCAGTACTTC | CAGSPTGVYEQYF
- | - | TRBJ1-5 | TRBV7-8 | TGTGCCAGCGGGGGGCAGCCCTATAGCAATCAGCCCCAGCATTTT | CASGGQPYSNQPQHF
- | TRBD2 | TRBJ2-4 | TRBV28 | TGTGCCAGCAGAGAGGGAGGGGCAGGGCTAGCCAAAAACATTCAGTACTTC | CASREGGAGLAKNIQYF
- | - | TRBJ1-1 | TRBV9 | TGTGCCAGCAGCGGAGATCGCCAGGGCGGTGAAGCTTTCTTT | CASSGDRQGGEAFF
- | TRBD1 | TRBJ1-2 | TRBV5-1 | TGCGCCAGCAGCCCCGGACAGGGTGAGGACTATGGCTACACCTTC | CASSPGQGEDYGYTF
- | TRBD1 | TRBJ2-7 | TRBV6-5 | TGTGCCAGTACCGGGACAGAGTCTTACGAGCAGTACTTC | CASTGTESYEQYF
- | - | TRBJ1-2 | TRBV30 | TGTGCCTGGATCGCGGGGGAGGTCAACTATGGCTACACCTTC | CAWIAGEVNYGYTF
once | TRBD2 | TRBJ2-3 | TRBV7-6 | TGTGCCAGCAGCTTCGGCGGGAGCTCAGATACGCAGTATTTT | CASSFGGSSDTQYF
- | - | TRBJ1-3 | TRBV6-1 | TGTGCCAGCAGTGAAACAGGGAGTCTGCCTGGAAACACCATATATTTT | CASSETGSLPGNTIYF
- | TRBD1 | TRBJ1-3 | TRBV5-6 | TGTGCCAGCAGCTTCGACAGGGGGCTTAGTGGAAACACCATATATTTT | CASSFDRGLSGNTIYF
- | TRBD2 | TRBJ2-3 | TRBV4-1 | TGCGCCAGCAGCCTGGAGCACTCAGCGGGAGGGCCGCCAGATACGCAGTATTTT | CASSLEHSAGGPPDTQYF
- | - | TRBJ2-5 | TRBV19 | TGTGCCAGTAGTCCCACAGGGATCCAAGAGACCCAGTACTTC | CASSPTGIQETQYF
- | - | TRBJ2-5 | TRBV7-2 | TGTGCCAGCAGCTTAGAAACGGGGGGCCGGGAGACCCAGTACTTC | CASSLETGGRETQYF
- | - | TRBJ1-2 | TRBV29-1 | TGCAGCGTTGAAGATAGCACACCTTCTAACTATGGCTACACCTTC | CSVEDSTPSNYGYTF
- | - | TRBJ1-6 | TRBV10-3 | TGTGCCATCAGTGAGGCATCGGGGCCGCGATCACCCCTCCACTTT | CAISEASGPRSPLHF
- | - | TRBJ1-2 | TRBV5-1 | TGCGCCAGCAGCTCAGACGGGCTGGACTATGGCTACACCTTC | CASSSDGLDYGYTF
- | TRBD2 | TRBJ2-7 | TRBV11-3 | TGTGCCAGCAGCGTCGGGACTAGCGGGGGATACGAGCAGTACTTC | CASSVGTSGGYEQYF
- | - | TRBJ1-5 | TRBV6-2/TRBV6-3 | TGTGCCAGCAGCCACTCGGGGGGCAATCAGCCCCAGCATTTT | CASSHSGGNQPQHF
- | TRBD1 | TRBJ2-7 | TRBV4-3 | TGCGCCAGCAGTCTGGACAGGGTTTACGAGCAGTACTTC | CASSLDRVYEQYF
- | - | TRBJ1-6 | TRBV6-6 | TGTGCCAGCAGTTATGCAGCCTATAATTCACCCCTCCACTTT | CASSYAAYNSPLHF
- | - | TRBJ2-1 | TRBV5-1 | TGCGCCAGCAGCTTGGCTAATGAGCAGTTCTTC | CASSLANEQFF
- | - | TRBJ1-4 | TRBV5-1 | TGCGCCAGCAGCTTGGGATTACGGGACACTGGGGAAAAACTGTTTTTT | CASSLGLRDTGEKLFF
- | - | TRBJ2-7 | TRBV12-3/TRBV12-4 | TGTGCCAGCGCGGACGTGGGCGAGCAGTACTTC | CASADVGEQYF
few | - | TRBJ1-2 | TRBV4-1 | TGCGCCAGCAGCCGTAATATCGACAGTAACTATGGCTACACCTTC | CASSRNIDSNYGYTF
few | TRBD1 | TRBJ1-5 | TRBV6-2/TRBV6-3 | TGTGCCAGCAGTTACTCCTCACAGGGGGATAGCAATCAGCCCCAGCATTTT | CASSYSSQGDSNQPQHF
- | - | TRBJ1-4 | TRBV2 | TGTGCCAGCAGCCCAAGAAATGAAAAACTGTTTTTT | CASSPRNEKLFF
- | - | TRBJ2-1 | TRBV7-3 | TGTGCCAGCAGCCCGACGAGCTCCTACAATGAGCAGTTCTTC | CASSPTSSYNEQFF
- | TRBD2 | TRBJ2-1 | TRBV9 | TGTGCCAGCAGCACGACTAGCGGGGGGGTTCAGTTCTTC | CASSTTSGGVQFF
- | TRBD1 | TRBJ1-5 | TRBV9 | TGTGCCAGCAGCTTTGGACAGGGTAATCAGCCCCAGCATTTT | CASSFGQGNQPQHF
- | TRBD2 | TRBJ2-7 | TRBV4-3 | TGCGCCAGCAGCCGAGGACTAGCGGGGATATACGAGCAGTACTTC | CASSRGLAGIYEQYF
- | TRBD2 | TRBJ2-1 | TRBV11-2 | TGTGCCAGCAGCCACTATCGGGGTAGCGGGGGGGAGGCCTACAATGAGCAGTTCTTC | CASSHYRGSGGEAYNEQFF
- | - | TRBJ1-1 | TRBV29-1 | TGCAGCGTGACAAGCAACATGAACACTGAAGCTTTCTTT | CSVTSNMNTEAFF
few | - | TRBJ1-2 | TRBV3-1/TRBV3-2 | TGTGCCAGCAGCCAAGAGGGGACGCGGAAAAGGTATGGCTACACCTTC | CASSQEGTRKRYGYTF
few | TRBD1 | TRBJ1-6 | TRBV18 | TGTGCCAGCTCACCCATGGACAGGGATGATCCACCCCTCCACTTT | CASSPMDRDDPPLHF
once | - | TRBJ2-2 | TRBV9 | TGTGCCAGCGGGGTCCTGAACACCGGGGAGCTGTTTTTT | CASGVLNTGELFF
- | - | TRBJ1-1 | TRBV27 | TGTGCCAGCAGTTTAAAGTGGCACACTGAAGCTTTCTTT | CASSLKWHTEAFF
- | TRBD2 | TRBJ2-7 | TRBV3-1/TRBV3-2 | TGTGCCAGCAGCCAAGATAGCGGGGGAGCCTACGAGCAGTACTTC | CASSQDSGGAYEQYF
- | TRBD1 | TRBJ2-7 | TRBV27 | TGTGCCAGCAGTTGGGGACAGGGCTACGAGCAGTACTTC | CASSWGQGYEQYF
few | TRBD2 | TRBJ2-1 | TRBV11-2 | TGTGCCAGCAGTTCGGGACTAGCGGGAGGGTACGATGAGCAGTTCTTC | CASSSGLAGGYDEQFF
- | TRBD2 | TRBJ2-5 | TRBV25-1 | TGTGCCAGCAGTGACAGGACTAGCGACCAAGAAGAGACCCAGTACTTC | CASSDRTSDQEETQYF
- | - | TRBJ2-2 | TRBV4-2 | TGTGCCAGCAGCCAAGATCTGGGGGCGCGACGGGAGCTGTTTTTT | CASSQDLGARRELFF